Each of the 17 T cell receptor beta chains below was sequenced from the same sample in a study of CD8 T cells in ankylosing spondylitis. TCRdb reanalysed the 5' RACE reads using MiXCR and keeps one entry per CDR3 protein. The profile shows approximately 240,000 distinct CDR3 sequences, under 30% of them singletons. Material: blood, either unsorted or a sorted T cell fraction (not recorded which). These receptors were taken from a male donor with ankylosing spondylitis or in good health (not recorded which).

This clonotype was counted at least ten times. The genes are TRBV20-1 and TRBJ1-1; D possibly corresponds to TRBD1 (5 bases). This CDR3 region has 15 residues. V was cut by 0 bases and J by 2 bases, with 13 bases left in between. Germline-derived CDR1 and CDR2 are DFQATT and SNEGSKA (reference sequence). The CDR3 nucleotides read TGCAGTGCTAGAGAAGGAGTGGGGCGTAACACTGAAGCTTTCTTT. Translating gives CSAREGVGRNTEAFF.

The sample holds many counts of this clonotype. The chain uses TRBV7-2 and TRBJ2-1, with D tentatively TRBD1 or TRBD2 (5 bases each). The length of the CDR3 is 12 residues. V lost 0 bases and J lost 9, with 6 bases in between. The germline gives CDR1 SGHTA, CDR2 FQGNSA. CDR3 in DNA: TGTGCCAGCAGCTTAGCGAGGGGTGAGCAGTTCTTC. Translated, it gives CASSLARGEQFF.

This clonotype has at least ten counts. V gene TRBV20-1 combines with J gene TRBJ2-5, with TRBD1 matching over 8 bases. Looked up from germline, CDR1 is DFQATT and CDR2 is SNEGSKA (reference sequence). The length of the CDR3 is 12 residues. V lost 6 bases, J lost 5 bases, and 5 bases stayed unmatched. The CDR3 sequence is CSARTGRETQYF. DNA for the CDR3: TGCAGTGCAAGGACAGGGCGGGAGACCCAGTACTTC.

This clonotype was found many times. The chain combines TRBV12-3 or TRBV12-4 with TRBJ2-1; D is possibly TRBD2 (6 bases). The length of the CDR3 is 14 residues. Trimming took off 3 bases at V and 4 bases at J, with 10 bases between the two ends. Written as DNA, the CDR3 is TGTGCCAGCAGTTTCGGGACTCCTTACAATGAGCAGTTCTTC. Translated: CASSFGTPYNEQFF.

As regards this clonotype: The junction does not match germline at one end; this may be a read error. The chain is built from TRBV12-3 or TRBV12-4 and TRBJ2-3; 10 bases fit TRBD2. CDR3 length: 16 amino acids. The CDR3 here is CARSLGPAGGSDTQYF. CDR3 nucleotide sequence: TGTGCCAGGAGTTTAGGGCCAGCGGGGGGGTCAGATACGCAGTATTTT.

This clonotype was found many times. The gene calls are TRBV20-1 and TRBJ1-6; 7 bases are shared with TRBD1. V lost 0 bases, J lost 8 bases, and 10 bases stayed unmatched. The CDR3 loop spans 16 amino acids. Germline values: CDR1 DFQATT, CDR2 SNEGSKA (reference sequence). This chain's CDR3 is CSARDQQGNRDSPLHF. The CDR3 bases are TGCAGTGCTAGAGACCAACAGGGGAATAGGGATTCACCCCTCCACTTT.

This clonotype came up a few times. This chain uses TRBV6-5 with TRBJ2-3; D possibly uses TRBD1 or TRBD2 (5 bases each). V lost 4 bases and J 0 bases, leaving 14 bases between the germline ends. CDR1 is MNHEY and CDR2 is SVGAGI in the germline V gene. There are 16 residues in the CDR3. CDR3 coding DNA: TGTGCCAGCAGTTCAGGTCCGGGGCTGAGCACAGATACGCAGTATTTT. Protein product: CASSSGPGLSTDTQYF.

This chain connects TRBV11-3 to TRBJ2-1; D is possibly TRBD1 or TRBD2 (5 bases each). CDR1 is SGHNT and CDR2 is YENEEA in the germline V gene. This CDR3 has 15 residues. The ends were cut back, 4 bases at V and 4 bases at J, with 14 bases in the middle. CDR3: CASSSGPSYYNEQFF. In nucleotides, the CDR3 is TGTGCCAGCAGCTCGGGGCCCAGCTATTACAATGAGCAGTTCTTC.

This clonotype came up once. This chain links TRBV20-1 with TRBJ2-3; no firm D call. CDR3 size: 15 residues. Germline loops: CDR1 DFQATT, CDR2 SNEGSKA (reference sequence). Trimming removed 6 bases at V and 3 bases at J, with 19 bases between. Here the CDR3 DNA reads TGCAGTGCCCCCTCACCCTCATTAGGGACAGATACGCAGTATTTT. Its translation is CSAPSPSLGTDTQYF.

This clonotype has only a few counts. In DNA form, the CDR3 reads TGCAGTGCTAGGAGCTCTGGGGCCAACGTCCTGACTTTC. Amino acids: CSARSSGANVLTF. The chain combines TRBV20-1 with TRBJ2-6, with D uncertain. This CDR3 has 13 amino acids. Per germline, CDR1 DFQATT and CDR2 SNEGSKA (reference sequence). V lost 3 bases, J lost 0 bases, and 3 bases lay in between.

This clonotype was recorded at least ten times. V is TRBV5-1 and J is TRBJ2-2; no reliable D call. Trimming took 0 bases from V and 6 from J, leaving 12 bases between them. This CDR3 is built from 15 residues. Germline assignment: CDR1 SGHRS and CDR2 YFSETQ. The CDR3 spells CASSLAGQVSGELFF. The CDR3 coding sequence is TGCGCCAGCAGCTTGGCAGGCCAAGTATCCGGGGAGCTGTTTTTT.

This clonotype was seen a few times. This chain uses TRBV20-1 with TRBJ1-5; the D gene is possibly TRBD1 (6 bases). This CDR3 is 14 amino acids long. Trimming removed 7 bases from V and 6 bases from J, with 19 bases in between. CDR1 and CDR2 (germline): DFQATT, SNEGSKA (reference sequence). DNA of the CDR3: TGCAGTGTAGTAAGCGGGGGCAGCGCTCAGCCCCAGCATTTT. Translation gives CSVVSGGSAQPQHF.

This clonotype was seen many times. The rearrangement uses TRBV10-3 and TRBJ1-2; D remains ambiguous. V gave up 0 bases and J gave up 3 bases, with 5 bases separating them. The germline V gene has CDR1 ENHRY and CDR2 SYGVKD. This CDR3 contains 13 residues. CDR3 coding DNA: TGTGCCATCAGTGAGTCCCCCGACTATGGCTACACCTTC. Translation gives CAISESPDYGYTF.

The table lists this clonotype with a few counts. The chain combines TRBV12-3 or TRBV12-4 with TRBJ2-2; 7 bases are shared with TRBD1. V lost 5 bases to trimming and J lost 1 base; unmatched junction nucleotides: 4. The CDR3 runs 15 residues. The CDR3 is CASSVTGVNTGELFF. The CDR3 nucleotides read TGTGCCAGCAGTGTTACAGGGGTGAACACCGGGGAGCTGTTTTTT.

This clonotype was counted ten times or more. The chain has TRBV29-1 and TRBJ2-7, with TRBD1 matching over 9 bases. The CDR3 consists of 13 residues. From germline, CDR1 is SQVTM and CDR2 ANQGSEA. The V segment lost 6 bases and the J segment 5 bases; nucleotides outside the gene matches: 8. The CDR3 sequence is CSVQGTGIHEQYF. Written as DNA, the CDR3 is TGCAGCGTCCAGGGGACAGGGATCCACGAGCAGTACTTC.

This clonotype was found a few times. V gene TRBV5-1 combines with J gene TRBJ2-7, with D maybe TRBD2 (5 bases). CDR3 size: 15 residues. Trimming took off 4 bases at V and 4 bases at J, with 18 bases between the two ends. Looked up from germline, CDR1 is SGHRS and CDR2 is YFSETQ. This chain's CDR3 is CASSPNFGVSYEQYF. The CDR3 coding sequence is TGCGCCAGCAGCCCGAATTTCGGGGTTTCGTACGAGCAGTACTTC.

The chain joins TRBV7-2 to TRBJ1-1; a possible D gene is TRBD1 (5 bases). The CDR3 is 13 amino acids. The V and J ends lost 5 bases and 2 bases respectively, with 9 bases between them. The germline V gene has CDR1 SGHTA and CDR2 FQGNSA. CDR3: CASSTQGNTEAFF. CDR3 bases: TGTGCCAGCAGCACGCAGGGAAACACTGAAGCTTTCTTT.